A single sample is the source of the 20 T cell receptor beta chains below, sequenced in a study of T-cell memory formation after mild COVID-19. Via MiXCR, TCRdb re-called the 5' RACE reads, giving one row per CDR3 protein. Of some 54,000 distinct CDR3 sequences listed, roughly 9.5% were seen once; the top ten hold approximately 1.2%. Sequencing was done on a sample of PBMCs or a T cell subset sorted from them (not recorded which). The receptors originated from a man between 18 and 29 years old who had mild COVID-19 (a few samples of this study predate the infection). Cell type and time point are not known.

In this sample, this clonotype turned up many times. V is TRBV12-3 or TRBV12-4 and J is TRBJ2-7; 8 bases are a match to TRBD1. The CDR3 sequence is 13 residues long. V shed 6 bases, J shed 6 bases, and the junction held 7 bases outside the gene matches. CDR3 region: CASRPGQGGEQYF. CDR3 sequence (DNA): TGTGCCAGCAGACCTGGACAGGGTGGCGAGCAGTACTTC.

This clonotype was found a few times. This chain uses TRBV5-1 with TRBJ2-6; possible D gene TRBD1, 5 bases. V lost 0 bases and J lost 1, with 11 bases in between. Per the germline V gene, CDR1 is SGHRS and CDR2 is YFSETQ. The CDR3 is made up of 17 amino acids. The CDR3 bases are TGCGCCAGCAGCTTGGCGTTAACAGGTTCTGGGGCCAACGTCCTGACTTTC. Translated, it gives CASSLALTGSGANVLTF.

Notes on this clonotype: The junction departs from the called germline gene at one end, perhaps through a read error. CDR3 DNA sequence: TGTGCCAGCTCACAGGGGGGGAACAATGAAGCTTTCTTT. Residues: CASSQGGNNEAFF. The chain employs TRBV18 and TRBJ1-1; TRBD1 might be the D (6 bases). CDR1 KGHSH and CDR2 LQKENI come from the germline V gene. This CDR3 has 13 amino acids.

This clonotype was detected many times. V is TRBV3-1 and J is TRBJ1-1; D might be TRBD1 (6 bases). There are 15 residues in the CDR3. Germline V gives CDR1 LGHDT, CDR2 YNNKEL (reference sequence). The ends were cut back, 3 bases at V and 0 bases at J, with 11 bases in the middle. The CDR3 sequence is CASSHPGAMNTEAFF. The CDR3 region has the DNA TGTGCCAGCAGCCATCCAGGGGCGATGAACACTGAAGCTTTCTTT.

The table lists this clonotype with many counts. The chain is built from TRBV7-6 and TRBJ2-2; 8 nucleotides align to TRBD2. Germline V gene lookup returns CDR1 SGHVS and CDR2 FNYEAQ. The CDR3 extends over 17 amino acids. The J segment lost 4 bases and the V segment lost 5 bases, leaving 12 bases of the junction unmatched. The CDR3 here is CASSPGRAGVTTGELFF. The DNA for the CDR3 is TGTGCCAGCAGCCCGGGACGAGCGGGGGTGACCACCGGGGAGCTGTTTTTT.

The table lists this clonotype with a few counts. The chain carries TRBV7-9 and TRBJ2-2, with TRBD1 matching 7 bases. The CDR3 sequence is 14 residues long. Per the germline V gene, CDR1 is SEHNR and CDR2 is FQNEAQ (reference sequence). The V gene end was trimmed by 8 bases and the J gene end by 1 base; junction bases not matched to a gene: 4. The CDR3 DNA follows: TGTGCCAGCCACGGACAGGAGAACACCGGGGAGCTGTTTTTT. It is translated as CASHGQENTGELFF.

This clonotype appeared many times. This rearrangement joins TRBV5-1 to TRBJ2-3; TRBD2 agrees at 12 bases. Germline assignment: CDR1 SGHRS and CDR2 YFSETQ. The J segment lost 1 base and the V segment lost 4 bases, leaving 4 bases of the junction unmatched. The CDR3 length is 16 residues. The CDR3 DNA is TGCGCCAGCAGCCCTAGCGGGGGGGCCGGCACAGATACGCAGTATTTT. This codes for CASSPSGGAGTDTQYF. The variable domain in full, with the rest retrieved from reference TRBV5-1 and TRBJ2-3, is KAGVTQTPRYLIKTRGQQVTLSCSPISGHRSVSWYQQTPGQGLQFLFEYFSETQRNKGNFPGRFSGRQFSNSRSEMNVSTLELGDSALYLCASSPSGGAGTDTQYFGPGTRLTVL.

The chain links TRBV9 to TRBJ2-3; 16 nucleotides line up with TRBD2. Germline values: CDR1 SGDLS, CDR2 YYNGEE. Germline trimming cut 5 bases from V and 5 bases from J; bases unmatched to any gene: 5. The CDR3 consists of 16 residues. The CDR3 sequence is CASRGLAGGPEDTQYF. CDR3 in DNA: TGTGCCAGCAGGGGACTAGCGGGGGGGCCAGAAGATACGCAGTATTTT.

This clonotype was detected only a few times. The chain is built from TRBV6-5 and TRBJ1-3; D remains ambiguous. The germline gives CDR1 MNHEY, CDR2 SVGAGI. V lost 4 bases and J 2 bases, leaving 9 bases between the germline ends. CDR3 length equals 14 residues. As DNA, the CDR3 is TGTGCCAGCAGTTGGGTAGCGGCTGGAAACACCATATATTTT. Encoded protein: CASSWVAAGNTIYF.

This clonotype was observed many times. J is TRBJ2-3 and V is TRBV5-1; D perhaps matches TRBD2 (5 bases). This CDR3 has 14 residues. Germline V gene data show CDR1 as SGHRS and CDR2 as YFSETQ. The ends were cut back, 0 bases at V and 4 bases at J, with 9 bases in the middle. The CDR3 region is CASSLEGSADTQYF. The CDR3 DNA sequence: TGCGCCAGCAGCTTGGAGGGTAGCGCAGATACGCAGTATTTT.

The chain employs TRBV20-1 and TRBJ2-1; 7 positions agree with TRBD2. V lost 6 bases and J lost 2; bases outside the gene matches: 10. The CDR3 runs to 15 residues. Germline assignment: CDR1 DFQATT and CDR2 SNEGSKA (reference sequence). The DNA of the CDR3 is TGCAGTGCCGGACCCCGGGCGGGGGCCTACAATGAGCAGTTCTTC. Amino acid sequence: CSAGPRAGAYNEQFF.

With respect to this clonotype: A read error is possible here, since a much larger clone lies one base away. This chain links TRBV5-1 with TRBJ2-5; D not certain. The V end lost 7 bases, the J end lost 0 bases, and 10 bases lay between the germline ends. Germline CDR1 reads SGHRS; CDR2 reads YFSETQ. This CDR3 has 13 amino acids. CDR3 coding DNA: TGCGCCAGCGGAATGAGCAACCAAGAGACCCAGTACTTC. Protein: CASGMSNQETQYF.

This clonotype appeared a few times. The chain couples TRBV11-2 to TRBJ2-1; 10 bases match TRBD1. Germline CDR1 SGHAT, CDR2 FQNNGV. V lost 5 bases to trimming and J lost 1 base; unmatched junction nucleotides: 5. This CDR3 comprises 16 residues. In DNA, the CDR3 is TGTGCCAGCAGCACCCGGGGACAGGGGTCCTACAATGAGCAGTTCTTC. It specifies CASSTRGQGSYNEQFF.

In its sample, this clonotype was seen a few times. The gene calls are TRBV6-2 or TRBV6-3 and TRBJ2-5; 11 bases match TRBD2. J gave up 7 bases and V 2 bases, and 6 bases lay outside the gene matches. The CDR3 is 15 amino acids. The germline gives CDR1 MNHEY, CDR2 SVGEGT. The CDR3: CASSYPGTSGGTQYF. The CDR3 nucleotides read TGTGCCAGCAGTTACCCAGGGACTAGCGGTGGGACCCAGTACTTC.

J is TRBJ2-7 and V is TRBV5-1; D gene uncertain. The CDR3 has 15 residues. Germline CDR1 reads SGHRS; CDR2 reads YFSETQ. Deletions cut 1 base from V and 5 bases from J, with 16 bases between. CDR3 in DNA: TGCGCCAGCAGCTTGCCCCCCAGCACCCTTGACGAGCAGTACTTC. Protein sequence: CASSLPPSTLDEQYF.

This chain's CDR3 is CASSLSSSGGQETQYF. The CDR3 coding sequence is TGTGCCAGCAGCTTAAGCTCTAGCGGGGGGCAAGAGACCCAGTACTTC. The chain combines TRBV7-2 with TRBJ2-5; the match to TRBD2 covers 11 bases. V lost 2 bases to trimming and J lost 2 bases; unmatched junction nucleotides: 4. Looked up from germline, CDR1 is SGHTA and CDR2 is FQGNSA. CDR3 length: 16 amino acids. Variable domain in full (rest from reference TRBV7-2 and TRBJ2-5): GAGVSQSPSNKVTEKGKDVELRCDPISGHTALYWYRQSLGQGLEFLIYFQGNSAPDKSGLPSDRFSAERTGGSVSTLTIQRTQQEDSAVYLCASSLSSSGGQETQYFGPGTRLLVL.

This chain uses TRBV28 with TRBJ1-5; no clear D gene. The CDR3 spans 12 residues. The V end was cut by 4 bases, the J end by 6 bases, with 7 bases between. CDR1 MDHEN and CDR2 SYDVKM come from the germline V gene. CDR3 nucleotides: TGTGCCAGCAGTTGGGCGGGTCAGCCCCAGCATTTT. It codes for CASSWAGQPQHF.

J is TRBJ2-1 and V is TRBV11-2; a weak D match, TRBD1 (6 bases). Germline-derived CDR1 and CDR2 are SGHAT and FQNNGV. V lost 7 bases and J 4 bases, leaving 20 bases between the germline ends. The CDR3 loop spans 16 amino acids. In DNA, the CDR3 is TGTGCCAGCAACCCAACTCCCACCACAGGGTACAATGAGCAGTTCTTC. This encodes CASNPTPTTGYNEQFF.

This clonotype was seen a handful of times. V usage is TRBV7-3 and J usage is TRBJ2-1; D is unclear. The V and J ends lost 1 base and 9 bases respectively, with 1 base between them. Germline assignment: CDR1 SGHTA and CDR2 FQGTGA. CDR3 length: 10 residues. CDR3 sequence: CASSLSEQFF. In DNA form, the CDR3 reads TGTGCCAGCAGCTTAAGTGAGCAGTTCTTC.

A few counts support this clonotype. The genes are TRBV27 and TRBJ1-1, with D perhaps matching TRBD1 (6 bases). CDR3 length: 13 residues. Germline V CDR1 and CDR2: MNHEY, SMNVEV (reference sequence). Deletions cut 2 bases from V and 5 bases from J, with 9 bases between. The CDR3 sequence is CASSLTGQTEAFF. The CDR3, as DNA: TGTGCCAGCAGTTTAACAGGGCAGACTGAAGCTTTCTTT.